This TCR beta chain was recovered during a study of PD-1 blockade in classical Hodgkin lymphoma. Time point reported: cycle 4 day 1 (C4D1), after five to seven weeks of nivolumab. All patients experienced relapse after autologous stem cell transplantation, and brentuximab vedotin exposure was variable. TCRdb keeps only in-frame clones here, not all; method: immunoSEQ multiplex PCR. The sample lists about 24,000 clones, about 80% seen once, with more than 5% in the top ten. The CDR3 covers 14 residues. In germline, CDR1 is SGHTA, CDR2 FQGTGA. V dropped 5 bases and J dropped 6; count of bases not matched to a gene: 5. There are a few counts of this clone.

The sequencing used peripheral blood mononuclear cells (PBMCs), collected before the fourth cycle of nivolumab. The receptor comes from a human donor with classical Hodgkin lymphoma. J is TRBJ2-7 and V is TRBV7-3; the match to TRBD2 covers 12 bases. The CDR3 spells CASSATSGSPEQYF. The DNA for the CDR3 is TGTGCCAGCAGCGCGACTAGCGGGAGCCCCGAGCAGTACTTC.